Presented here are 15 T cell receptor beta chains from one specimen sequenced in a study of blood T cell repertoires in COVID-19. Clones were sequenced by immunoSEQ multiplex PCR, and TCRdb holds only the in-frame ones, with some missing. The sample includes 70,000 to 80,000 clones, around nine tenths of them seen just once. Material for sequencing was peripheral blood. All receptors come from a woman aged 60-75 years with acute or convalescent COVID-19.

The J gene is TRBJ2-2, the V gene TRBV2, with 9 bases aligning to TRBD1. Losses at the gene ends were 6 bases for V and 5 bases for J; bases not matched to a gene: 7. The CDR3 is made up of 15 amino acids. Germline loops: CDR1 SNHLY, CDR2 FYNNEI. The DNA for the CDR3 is TGTGCCAGCAGCTTGGACAGGGGAGAGACCGGGGAGCTGTTTTTT. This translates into CASSLDRGETGELFF. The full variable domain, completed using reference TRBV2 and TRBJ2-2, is EPEVTQTPSHQVTQMGQEVILRCVPISNHLYFYWYRQILGQKVEFLVSFYNNEISEKSEIFDDQFSVERPDGSNFTLKIRSTKLEDSAMYFCASSLDRGETGELFFGEGSRLTVL.

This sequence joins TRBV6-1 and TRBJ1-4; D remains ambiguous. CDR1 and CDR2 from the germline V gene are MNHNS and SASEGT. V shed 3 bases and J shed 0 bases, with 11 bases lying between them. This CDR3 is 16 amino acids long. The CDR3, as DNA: TGTGCCAGCAGTGATACGGAGATGCCAACTAATGAAAAACTGTTTTTT. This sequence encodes CASSDTEMPTNEKLFF.

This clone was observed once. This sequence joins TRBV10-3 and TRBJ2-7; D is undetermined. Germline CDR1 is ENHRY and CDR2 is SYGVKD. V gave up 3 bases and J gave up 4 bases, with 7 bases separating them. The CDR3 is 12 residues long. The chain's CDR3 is CAISETPYEQYF. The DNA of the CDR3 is TGTGCCATCAGTGAAACACCGTACGAGCAGTACTTC.

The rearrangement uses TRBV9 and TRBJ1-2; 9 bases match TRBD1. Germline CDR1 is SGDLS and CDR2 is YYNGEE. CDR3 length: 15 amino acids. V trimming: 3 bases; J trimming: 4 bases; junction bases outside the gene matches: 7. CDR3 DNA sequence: TGTGCCAGCAGCGCGAGGGGACAGGGACCCTATGGCTACACCTTC. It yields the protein CASSARGQGPYGYTF.

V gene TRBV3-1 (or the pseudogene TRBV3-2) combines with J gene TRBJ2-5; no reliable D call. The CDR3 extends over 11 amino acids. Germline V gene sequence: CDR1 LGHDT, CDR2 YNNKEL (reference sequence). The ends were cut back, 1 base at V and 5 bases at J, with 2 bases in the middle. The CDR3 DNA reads TGTGCCAGCAGCCAAGCGGAGACCCAGTACTTC. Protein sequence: CASSQAETQYF.

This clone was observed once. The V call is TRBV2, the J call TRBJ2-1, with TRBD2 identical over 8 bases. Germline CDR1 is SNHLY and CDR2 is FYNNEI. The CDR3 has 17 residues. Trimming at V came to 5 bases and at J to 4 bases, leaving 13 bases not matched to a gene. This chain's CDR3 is CASSRPISGEYYNEQFF. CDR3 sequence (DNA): TGTGCCAGCAGTCGCCCGATTAGCGGGGAGTATTACAATGAGCAGTTCTTC.

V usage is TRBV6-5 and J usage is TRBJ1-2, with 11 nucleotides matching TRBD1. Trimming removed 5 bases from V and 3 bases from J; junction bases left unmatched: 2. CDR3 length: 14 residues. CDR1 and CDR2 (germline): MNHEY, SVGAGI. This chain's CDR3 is CASSRGQGDYGYTF. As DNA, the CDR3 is TGTGCCAGCAGTAGGGGACAGGGGGACTATGGCTACACCTTC.

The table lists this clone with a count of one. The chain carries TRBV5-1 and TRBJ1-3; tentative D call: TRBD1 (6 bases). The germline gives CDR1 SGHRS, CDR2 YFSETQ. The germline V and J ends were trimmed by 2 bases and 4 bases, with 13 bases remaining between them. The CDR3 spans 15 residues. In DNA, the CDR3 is TGCGCCAGCAGCTTCACCACCGGGACAGGAAACACCATATATTTT. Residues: CASSFTTGTGNTIYF.

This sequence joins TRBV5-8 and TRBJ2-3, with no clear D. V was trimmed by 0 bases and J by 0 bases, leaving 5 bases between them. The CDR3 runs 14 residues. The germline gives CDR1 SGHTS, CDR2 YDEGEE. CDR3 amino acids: CASSLAGSTDTQYF. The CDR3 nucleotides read TGTGCCAGCAGCTTGGCAGGTAGCACAGATACGCAGTATTTT. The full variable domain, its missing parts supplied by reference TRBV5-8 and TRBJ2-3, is EAGVTQSPTHLIKTRGQQATLRCSPISGHTSVYWYQQALGLGLQFLLWYDEGEERNRGNFPPRFSGRQFPNYSSELNVNALELEDSALYLCASSLAGSTDTQYFGPGTRLTVL.

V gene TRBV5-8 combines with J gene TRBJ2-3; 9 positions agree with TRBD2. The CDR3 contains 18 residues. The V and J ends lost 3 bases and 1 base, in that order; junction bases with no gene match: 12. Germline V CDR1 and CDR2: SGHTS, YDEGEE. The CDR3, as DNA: TGTGCCAGCAGCTACGAGCTAGCGGGGCTATTTGGCACAGATACGCAGTATTTT. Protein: CASSYELAGLFGTDTQYF.

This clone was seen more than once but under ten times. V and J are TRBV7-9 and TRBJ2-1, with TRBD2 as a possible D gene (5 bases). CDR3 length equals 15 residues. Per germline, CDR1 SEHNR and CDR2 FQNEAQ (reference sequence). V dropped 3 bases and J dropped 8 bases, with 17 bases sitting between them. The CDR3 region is CASSFGLGIYDEQFF. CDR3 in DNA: TGTGCCAGCAGCTTCGGACTGGGAATTTATGATGAGCAGTTCTTC.

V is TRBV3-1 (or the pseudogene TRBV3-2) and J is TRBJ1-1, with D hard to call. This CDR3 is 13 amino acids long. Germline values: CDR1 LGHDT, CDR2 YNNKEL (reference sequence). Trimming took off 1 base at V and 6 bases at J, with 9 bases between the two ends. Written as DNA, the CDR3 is TGTGCCAGCAGCCAAGTTCCGGAGTCTGAAGCTTTCTTT. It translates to CASSQVPESEAFF.

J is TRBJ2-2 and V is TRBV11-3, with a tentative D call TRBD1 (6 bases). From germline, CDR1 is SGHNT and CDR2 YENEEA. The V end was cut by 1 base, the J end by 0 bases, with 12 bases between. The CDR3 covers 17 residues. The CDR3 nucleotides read TGTGCCAGCAGCTTAGTTACCGGGACACCGAACACCGGGGAGCTGTTTTTT. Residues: CASSLVTGTPNTGELFF.

The chain's CDR3 is CASSSGTPQETQYF. The CDR3 bases are TGTGCCAGCTCATCCGGGACTCCGCAAGAGACCCAGTACTTC. The chain couples TRBV18 to TRBJ2-5; a possible D gene is TRBD2 (6 bases). CDR1 and CDR2 from the germline V gene are KGHSH and LQKENI. The V end lost 5 bases, the J end lost 2 bases, and 12 bases lay between the germline ends. The CDR3 loop spans 14 amino acids.

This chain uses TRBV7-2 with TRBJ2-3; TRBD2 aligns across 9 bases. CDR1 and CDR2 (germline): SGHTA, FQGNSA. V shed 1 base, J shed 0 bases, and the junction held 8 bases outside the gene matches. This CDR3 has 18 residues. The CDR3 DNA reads TGTGCCAGCAGCTTAGACCTCTCGCTAGCGGGGAGCACAGATACGCAGTATTTT. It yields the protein CASSLDLSLAGSTDTQYF.